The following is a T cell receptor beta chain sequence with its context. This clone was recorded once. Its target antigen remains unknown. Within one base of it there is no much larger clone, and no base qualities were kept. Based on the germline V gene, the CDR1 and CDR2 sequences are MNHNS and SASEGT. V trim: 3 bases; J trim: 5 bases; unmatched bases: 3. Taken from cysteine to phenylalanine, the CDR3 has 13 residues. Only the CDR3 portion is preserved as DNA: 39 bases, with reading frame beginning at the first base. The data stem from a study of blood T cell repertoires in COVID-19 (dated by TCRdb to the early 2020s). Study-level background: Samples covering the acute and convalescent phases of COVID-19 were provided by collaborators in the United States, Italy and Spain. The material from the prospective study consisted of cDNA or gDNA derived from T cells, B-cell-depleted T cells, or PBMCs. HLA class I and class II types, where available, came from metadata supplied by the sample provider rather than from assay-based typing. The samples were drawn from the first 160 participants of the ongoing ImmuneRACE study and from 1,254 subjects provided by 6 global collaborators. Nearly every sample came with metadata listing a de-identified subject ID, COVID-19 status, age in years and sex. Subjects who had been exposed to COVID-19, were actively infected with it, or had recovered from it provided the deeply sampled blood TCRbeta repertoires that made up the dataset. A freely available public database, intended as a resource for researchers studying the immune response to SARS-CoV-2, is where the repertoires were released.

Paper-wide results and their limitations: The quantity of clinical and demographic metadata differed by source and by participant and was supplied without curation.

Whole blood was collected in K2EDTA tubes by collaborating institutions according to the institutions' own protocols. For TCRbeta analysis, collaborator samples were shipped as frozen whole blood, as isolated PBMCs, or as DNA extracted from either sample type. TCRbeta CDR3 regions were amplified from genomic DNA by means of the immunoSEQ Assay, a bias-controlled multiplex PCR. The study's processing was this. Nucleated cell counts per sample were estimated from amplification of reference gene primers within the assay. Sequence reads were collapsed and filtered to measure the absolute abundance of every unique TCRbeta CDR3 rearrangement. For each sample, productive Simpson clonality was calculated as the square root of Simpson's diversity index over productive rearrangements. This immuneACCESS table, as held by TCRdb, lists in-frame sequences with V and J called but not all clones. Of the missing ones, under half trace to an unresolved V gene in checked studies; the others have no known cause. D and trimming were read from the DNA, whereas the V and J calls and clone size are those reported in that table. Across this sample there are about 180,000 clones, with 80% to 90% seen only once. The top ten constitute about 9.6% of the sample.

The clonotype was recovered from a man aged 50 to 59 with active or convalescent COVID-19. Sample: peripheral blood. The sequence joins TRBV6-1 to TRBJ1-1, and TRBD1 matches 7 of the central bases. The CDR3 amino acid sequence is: CASSESGGTEAFF. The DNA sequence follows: TGTGCCAGCAGTGAGTCAGGGGGGACTGAAGCTTTCTTT.